The entry that follows covers one T cell receptor (beta chain) sequence. Its cognate antigen is unknown. This specimen comes from a study of T cell repertoires in cytomegalovirus infection. Study at large: The public TCR beta signatures pointed to both CMV infection and matching HLA type.

TCRdb re-called the reads through MiXCR, storing one row per CDR3 protein. The sample gives about 920,000 distinct CDR3 sequences, around 32% of which show up once; over 12% is in the top ten. V shed 1 base and J shed 1 base, with 7 bases lying between them. This CDR3 comprises 14 residues. CDR1 and CDR2 (germline): LNHNV, YYDKDF (reference sequence). Broader study findings: Carriage of CMV together with the relevant HLA was identifiable through cumulative public TCR beta family frequency.

Sample: cultured CD8+ T cells from PBMCs, taken from culture after CMV antigen stimulation. This chain links TRBV15 with TRBJ2-5; no firm D call. This TCR came from a human donor in good health (CMV status not recorded). Some clones in this sample may be carry-over from other donors' samples. CDR3 DNA sequence: TGTGCCACCAGCAGAGTCGGCTCCCAAGAGACCCAGTACTTC. This encodes CATSRVGSQETQYF.